This is a list of T cell receptor beta chains from one sample in a study of graft-versus-host responses after intestinal transplantation. Here immunoSEQ multiplex PCR was the method, and the copy in TCRdb shows in-frame clones only, minus some. This table has some 13,000 clones, around a third appearing once. The sample in question was alloreactive CD4+ T cells from a mixed lymphocyte reaction culture, obtained before intestinal transplant. The receptors here all came from a human patient who received an intestinal transplant. Each CDR3 is given with its conserved first and last residue. The D gene is left open where the match is weak. The listing skips clone size in some rows; elsewhere it reads once, few, many or a size class.

clone size	V gene	D gene	J gene	CDR3 protein	CDR3 DNA
.	TRBV28	.	TRBJ2-3	CASSLSGPSTDTQYF	TGTGCCAGCAGTTTATCCGGGCCCAGCACAGATACGCAGTATTTT
.	TRBV28	.	TRBJ1-3	CASSFVGARAYNF	TGTGCCAGCAGTTTTGTCGGGGCCCGGGCATATAATTTT
few	TRBV7-2	.	TRBJ1-5	CASSYGGGNQPQHF	TGTGCCAGCAGCTACGGGGGGGGCAATCAGCCCCAGCATTTT
.	TRBV9	TRBD2	TRBJ2-1	CASSVGVAGGEEQFF	TGTGCCAGCAGCGTAGGGGTAGCGGGAGGGGAAGAGCAGTTCTTC
medium-sized	TRBV28	.	TRBJ2-7	CASSFGGGRMEQYF	TGTGCCAGCAGTTTCGGAGGGGGCAGAATGGAGCAGTACTTC
.	TRBV18	TRBD2	TRBJ2-3	CASTLAASTDTQYF	TGTGCCAGCACTCTAGCGGCTAGCACAGATACGCAGTATTTT
few	TRBV6-9	.	TRBJ1-1	CASSYSGRDTEAFF	TGTGCCAGCAGTTACTCCGGACGGGACACTGAAGCTTTCTTT
few	TRBV5-4	.	TRBJ2-5	CASSLAGGTVQETQYF	TGTGCCAGCAGCTTGGCCGGAGGGACAGTTCAAGAGACCCAGTACTTC
.	TRBV6-1	TRBD1	TRBJ1-1	CASSPPGTGWAEAFF	TGTGCCAGTAGTCCCCCCGGGACAGGGTGGGCTGAAGCTTTCTTT
few	TRBV30	.	TRBJ1-1	CAWSAGAYTEAFF	TGTGCCTGGAGTGCAGGGGCTTACACTGAAGCTTTCTTT
.	TRBV18	TRBD1	TRBJ1-2	CASSPGTGGESSGYTF	TGTGCCAGCTCACCTGGGACAGGGGGCGAGTCGAGTGGCTACACCTTC
.	TRBV7-4	.	TRBJ2-3	CASSLIKSSPDTQYF	TGTGCCAGCAGCTTAATTAAGTCTAGCCCAGATACGCAGTATTTT
.	TRBV5-1	.	TRBJ2-2	CASSRGSGPTGELFF	TGCGCCAGCAGCCGTGGCTCGGGGCCCACCGGGGAGCTGTTTTTT
few	TRBV5-1	.	TRBJ2-5	CASSSLWGAGETQYF	TGCGCCAGCAGCTCCCTTTGGGGGGCGGGAGAGACCCAGTACTTC
.	TRBV7-9	TRBD2	TRBJ2-5	CASSPLAGYQETQYF	TGTGCCAGCAGCCCCTTAGCGGGTTACCAAGAGACCCAGTACTTC
.	TRBV19	.	TRBJ1-2	CASQPGAYGYTF	TGTGCCAGCCAACCAGGGGCCTATGGCTACACCTTC
few	TRBV6-6	TRBD1	TRBJ2-3	CASGQGVTDTQYF	TGTGCCAGCGGACAGGGTGTCACAGATACGCAGTATTTT
.	TRBV7-2	.	TRBJ2-3	CASSFATDTQYF	TGTGCCAGCAGCTTTGCGACAGATACGCAGTATTTT
.	TRBV7-8	.	TRBJ2-7	CASTTTQYEQYF	TGTGCCAGCACCACGACCCAATACGAGCAGTACTTC
once	TRBV28	.	TRBJ2-5	CASSLTGVPETQYF	TGTGCCAGCAGTTTGACGGGAGTCCCTGAGACCCAGTACTTC
few	TRBV14	TRBD1	TRBJ1-2	CASSLTGQSYGYTF	TGTGCCAGCAGCCTGACAGGGCAATCCTATGGCTACACCTTC
.	TRBV7-3	.	TRBJ2-7	CASSLEGGLSRVQYF	TGTGCCAGCAGCTTAGAAGGAGGACTGTCAAGGGTGCAGTACTTC
few	TRBV5-4	TRBD1	TRBJ2-7	CASSTSGGFHEQYF	TGTGCCAGCAGCACCTCAGGGGGCTTCCACGAGCAGTACTTC